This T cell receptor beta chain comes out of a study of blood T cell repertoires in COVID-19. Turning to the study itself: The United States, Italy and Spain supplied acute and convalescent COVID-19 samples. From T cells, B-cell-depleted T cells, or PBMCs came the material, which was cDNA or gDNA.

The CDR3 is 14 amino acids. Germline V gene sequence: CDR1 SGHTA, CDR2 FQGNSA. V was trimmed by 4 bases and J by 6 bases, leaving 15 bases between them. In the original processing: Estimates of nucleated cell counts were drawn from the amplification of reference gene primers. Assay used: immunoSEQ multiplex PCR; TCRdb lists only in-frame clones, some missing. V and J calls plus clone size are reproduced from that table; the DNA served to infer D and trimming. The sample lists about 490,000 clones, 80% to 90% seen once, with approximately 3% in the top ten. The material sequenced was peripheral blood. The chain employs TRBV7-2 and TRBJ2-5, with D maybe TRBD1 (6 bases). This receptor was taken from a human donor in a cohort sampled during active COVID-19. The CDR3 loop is CASSSYRQDQTQYF. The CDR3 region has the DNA TGTGCCAGCAGCTCCTATCGACAGGACCAGACCCAGTACTTC.